This T cell receptor beta chain derives from a study of blood T cell repertoires in COVID-19. Study in general: Donors in the United States, Italy and Spain gave samples during acute or convalescent COVID-19.

TCRdb's copy holds only in-frame clones and misses some; the assay was immunoSEQ multiplex PCR. This table holds approximately 310,000 clones, roughly 85% found once. This clone was counted between two and nine times. V lost 3 bases to trimming and J lost 8 bases, with 10 bases between them. CDR1 and CDR2 from the germline V gene are LNHDA and SQIVND (reference sequence). This CDR3 has 12 amino acids. The rearrangement links TRBV19 to TRBJ1-2, with D possibly matching TRBD1 (6 bases). This sequence was found in a young woman who had been exposed to COVID-19. Sequenced: PBMCs or T cells enriched from blood (not recorded which). CDR3 DNA sequence: TGTGCCAGTAGTATCGCGGGGGGCGGCTACACCTTC. The encoded protein is CASSIAGGGYTF.